Sequencing of this T cell receptor (beta chain) was carried out in a study of T cells in Graves' hyperthyroidism and ophthalmopathy. General observations from the study: Model-based prediction identified ophthalmopathy a median around 6.7 months prior to its onset.

Losses at the gene ends were 3 bases for V and 3 bases for J; bases not matched to a gene: 7. The CDR3 length is 14 residues. The V gene's germline CDR1 is SQVTM and CDR2 ANQGSEA. The source material, RNA transcripts, was used to amplify TCR beta CDR3 regions. A first-round RT-PCR of the TCR CDR3 used the HTBI primer set. TCRdb passed the multiplex PCR reads through MiXCR, listing each CDR3 protein once. This table holds over 300,000 distinct CDR3 sequences, around 14% found once. This clonotype was seen more than once but under ten times. No antigen is known for it. Sequenced sample: blood. The clonotype was recovered from a woman aged 55-69 years with Graves' hyperthyroidism. The rearrangement links TRBV29-1 to TRBJ1-1; TRBD1 agrees at 7 bases. CDR3 in amino acids: CSVELDRVHTEAFF. The CDR3 DNA follows: TGCAGCGTTGAGCTTGACAGGGTTCACACTGAAGCTTTCTTT.